The clone carrying this T cell receptor beta chain has at least ten counts. The antigen is unknown. TCRdb re-called the reads with MiXCR, one entry per CDR3 protein. Of under 50,000 distinct CDR3 sequences listed, approximately 20% are singletons. The sample belongs to a study of T cell repertoires in cytomegalovirus infection. Findings and limits, study-wide: The ex vivo response was dominated by HLA-C-restricted CMV-specific TCR beta clonotypes. Adding up the frequency of public TCR beta families identified people who carried CMV plus the relevant HLA.

The sequence was collected from a human donor in good health (CMV status not recorded). Some clones in this sample may be carry-over from other donors' samples. The sample comprised PBMCs, sequenced either directly or after in vitro stimulation (not recorded which).

The CDR3: CASSPGLAGGNEQFF. Here the CDR3 DNA reads TGTGCCAGCAGTCCGGGACTAGCGGGGGGCAATGAGCAGTTCTTC. This sequence joins TRBV12-3 or TRBV12-4 and TRBJ2-1, with 15 bases aligning to TRBD2. Trimming cost V 5 bases and J 6 bases; bases outside gene matches: 2. The CDR3 contains 15 residues.